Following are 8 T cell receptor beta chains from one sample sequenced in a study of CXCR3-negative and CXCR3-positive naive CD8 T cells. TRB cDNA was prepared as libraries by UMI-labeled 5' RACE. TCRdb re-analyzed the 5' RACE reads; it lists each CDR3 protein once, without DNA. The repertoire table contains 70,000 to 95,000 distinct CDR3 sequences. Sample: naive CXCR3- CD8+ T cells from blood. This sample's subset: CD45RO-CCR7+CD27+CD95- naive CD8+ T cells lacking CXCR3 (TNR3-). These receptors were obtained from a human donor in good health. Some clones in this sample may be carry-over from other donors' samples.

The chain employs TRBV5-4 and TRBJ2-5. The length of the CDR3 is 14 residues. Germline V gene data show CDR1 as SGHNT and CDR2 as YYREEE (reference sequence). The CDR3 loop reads CASSFPPNQETQYF.

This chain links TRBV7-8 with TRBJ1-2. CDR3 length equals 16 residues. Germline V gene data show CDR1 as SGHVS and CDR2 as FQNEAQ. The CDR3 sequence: CASSLASGGASAGYTF.

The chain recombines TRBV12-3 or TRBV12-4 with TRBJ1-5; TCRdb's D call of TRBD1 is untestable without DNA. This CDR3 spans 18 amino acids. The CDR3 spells CASSLALGEGGSNQPQHF.

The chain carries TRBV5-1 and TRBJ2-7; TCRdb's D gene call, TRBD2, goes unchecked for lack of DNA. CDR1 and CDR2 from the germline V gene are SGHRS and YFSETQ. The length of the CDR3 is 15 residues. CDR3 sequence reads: CASSFFSAGADEQYF.

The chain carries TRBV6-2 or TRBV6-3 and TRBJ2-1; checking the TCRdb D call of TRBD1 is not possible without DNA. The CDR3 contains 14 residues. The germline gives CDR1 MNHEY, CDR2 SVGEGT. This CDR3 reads CASSYGGAWNEQFF.

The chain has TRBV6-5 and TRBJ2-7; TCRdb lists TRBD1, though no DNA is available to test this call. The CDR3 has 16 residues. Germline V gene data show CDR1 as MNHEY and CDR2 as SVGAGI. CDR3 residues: CASSPQQGYGGYEQYF.

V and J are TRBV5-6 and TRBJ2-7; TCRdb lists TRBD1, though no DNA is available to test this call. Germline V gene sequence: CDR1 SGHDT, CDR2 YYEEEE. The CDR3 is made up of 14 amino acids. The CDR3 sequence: CASSSGTDSYEQYF.

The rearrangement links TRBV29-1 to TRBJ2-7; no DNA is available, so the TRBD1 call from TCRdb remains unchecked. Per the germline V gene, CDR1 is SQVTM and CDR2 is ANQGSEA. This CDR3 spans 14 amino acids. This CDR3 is CSADGSGDGYEQYF.